The rows below give T cell receptor beta chains drawn from one sample of a study of CD8 T cells in Susac syndrome. MiXCR, applied by TCRdb to the immunoSEQ multiplex PCR reads, yields one record per CDR3 protein. The sample records more than 200,000 distinct CDR3 sequences, 80% to 95% being singletons. The sequenced material came from CD8+ T cells from PBMCs. The receptors were sampled from a human donor with multiple sclerosis. CDR3s include the opening cysteine and the closing phenylalanine or tryptophan. The D gene is left open where the match is weak. Size values are once, few and many counts, or a class for expanded clones, and some rows have none.

J,D,V,length,size,CDR3,DNA
TRBJ2-7,-,TRBV29-1,14,-,CSVETPIPNYEQYF,TGCAGCGTAGAGACCCCTATCCCCAACTACGAGCAGTACTTC
TRBJ1-2,-,TRBV30,14,-,CACYGQGKGYGYTF,TGTGCCTGTTACGGCCAGGGGAAAGGGTATGGCTACACCTTC
TRBJ2-7,-,TRBV7-9,12,-,CASSLLAYEQYF,TGTGCCAGCAGCTTGCTTGCCTACGAGCAGTACTTC
TRBJ2-2,-,TRBV7-3,15,-,CASSLAGLNTGELFF,TGTGCCAGCAGCTTAGCCGGTCTAAACACCGGGGAGCTGTTTTTT
TRBJ2-2,-,TRBV12-3/TRBV12-4,13,-,CASSLGVSGELFF,TGTGCCAGCAGTTTGGGGGTATCAGGGGAGCTGTTTTTT
TRBJ2-2,-,TRBV11-1,14,-,CASSRKGNTGELFF,TGTGCCAGCAGCCGAAAGGGGAACACCGGGGAGCTGTTTTTT
TRBJ1-5,TRBD1,TRBV7-9,15,few,CASSPGQGGNQPQHF,TGTGCCAGCAGCCCGGGACAGGGGGGCAATCAGCCCCAGCATTTT
TRBJ2-2,TRBD2,TRBV4-1,16,-,CASSQEGLAGTGELFF,TGCGCCAGCAGCCAAGAAGGACTAGCGGGTACCGGGGAGCTGTTTTTT
TRBJ2-1,TRBD2,TRBV19,18,-,CASSMTGIVAGFYNEQFF,TGTGCCAGTAGTATGACGGGGATAGTAGCGGGGTTCTACAATGAGCAGTTCTTC
TRBJ2-1,-,TRBV25-1,13,-,CASSGPGYNEQFF,TGTGCCAGCAGTGGACCGGGGTACAATGAGCAGTTCTTC
TRBJ1-2,-,TRBV30,12,-,CAWRYPNYGYTF,TGTGCCTGGAGGTACCCTAACTATGGCTACACCTTC
TRBJ2-1,TRBD2,TRBV5-1,15,-,CASSLVAGGINEQFF,TGCGCCAGCAGCTTGGTTGCGGGAGGTATCAATGAGCAGTTCTTC
TRBJ1-2,-,TRBV29-1,14,-,CSAGTEHQPYGYTF,TGCAGCGCCGGGACGGAGCACCAGCCCTATGGCTACACCTTC
TRBJ2-2,TRBD1,TRBV20-1,17,-,CSARPRTGISRAGELFF,TGCAGTGCTAGACCACGGACAGGGATTAGCCGTGCCGGGGAGCTGTTTTTT
TRBJ2-1,-,TRBV14,16,-,CASSHSRNLQNNEQFF,TGTGCCAGCAGCCATTCACGAAATCTCCAAAACAATGAGCAGTTCTTC
TRBJ2-5,-,TRBV9,13,-,CASSVTPQETQYF,TGTGCCAGCAGCGTAACCCCCCAAGAGACCCAGTACTTC
TRBJ2-1,TRBD2,TRBV4-1,17,-,CASSQGVLLAGGNEQFF,TGCGCCAGCAGCCAAGGAGTATTACTAGCGGGGGGAAATGAGCAGTTCTTC
TRBJ1-5,-,TRBV19,15,-,CASTEGVEGVQPQHF,TGTGCCAGTACCGAGGGGGTAGAGGGCGTTCAGCCCCAGCATTTT
TRBJ2-7,TRBD2,TRBV11-2,17,-,CASSPPHTSGRSDEQYF,TGTGCCAGCAGCCCGCCCCATACTAGCGGGAGGTCGGACGAGCAGTACTTC
TRBJ2-1,-,TRBV11-2,13,-,CASAGPPYNEQFF,TGTGCCAGCGCTGGCCCTCCTTACAATGAGCAGTTCTTC